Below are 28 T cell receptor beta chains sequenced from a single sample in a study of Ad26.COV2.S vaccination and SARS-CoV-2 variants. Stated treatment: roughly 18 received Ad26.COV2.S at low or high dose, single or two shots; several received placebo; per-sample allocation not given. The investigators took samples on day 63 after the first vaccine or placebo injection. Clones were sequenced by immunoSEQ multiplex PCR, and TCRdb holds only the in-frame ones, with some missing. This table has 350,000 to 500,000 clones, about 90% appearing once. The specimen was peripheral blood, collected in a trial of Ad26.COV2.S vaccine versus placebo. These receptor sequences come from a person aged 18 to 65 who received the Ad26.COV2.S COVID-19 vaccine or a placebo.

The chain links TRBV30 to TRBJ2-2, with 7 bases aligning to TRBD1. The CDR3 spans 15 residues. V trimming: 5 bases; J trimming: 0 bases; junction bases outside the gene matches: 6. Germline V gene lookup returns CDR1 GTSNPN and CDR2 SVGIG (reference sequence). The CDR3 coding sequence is TGTGCCTGGGTTGGTGGGACAGCGAACACCGGGGAGCTGTTTTTT. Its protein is CAWVGGTANTGELFF. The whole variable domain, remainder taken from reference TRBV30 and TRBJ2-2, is SQTIHQWPATLVQPVGSPLSLECTVEGTSNPNLYWYRQAAGRGLQLLFYSVGIGQISSEVPQNLSASRPQDRQFILSSKKLLLSDSGFYLCAWVGGTANTGELFFGEGSRLTVL.

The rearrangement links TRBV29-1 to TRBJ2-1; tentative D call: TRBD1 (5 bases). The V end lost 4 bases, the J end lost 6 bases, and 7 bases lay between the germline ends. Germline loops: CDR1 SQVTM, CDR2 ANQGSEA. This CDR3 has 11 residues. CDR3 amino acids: CSVGQGNEQFF. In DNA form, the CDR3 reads TGCAGCGTTGGTCAGGGCAATGAGCAGTTCTTC.

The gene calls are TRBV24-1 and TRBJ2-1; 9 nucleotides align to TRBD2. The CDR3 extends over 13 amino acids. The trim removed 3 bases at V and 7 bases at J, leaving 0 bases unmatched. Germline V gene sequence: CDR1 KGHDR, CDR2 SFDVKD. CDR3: CATSDGLANEQFF. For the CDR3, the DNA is TGTGCCACCAGTGATGGACTAGCGAATGAGCAGTTCTTC.

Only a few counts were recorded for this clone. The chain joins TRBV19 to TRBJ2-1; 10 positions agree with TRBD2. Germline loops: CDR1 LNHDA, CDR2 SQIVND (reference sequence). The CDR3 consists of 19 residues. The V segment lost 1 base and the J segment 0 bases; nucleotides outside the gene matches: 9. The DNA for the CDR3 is TGTGCCAGTAGTATAGCCCTTTCCTCTAGCGGGAGCTCCTACAATGAGCAGTTCTTC. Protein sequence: CASSIALSSSGSSYNEQFF.

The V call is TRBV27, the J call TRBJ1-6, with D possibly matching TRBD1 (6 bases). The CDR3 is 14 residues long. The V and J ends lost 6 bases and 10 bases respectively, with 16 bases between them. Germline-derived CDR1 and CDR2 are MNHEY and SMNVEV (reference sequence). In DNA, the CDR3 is TGTGCCAGCAGCGGCATTCTCACAGGGTCACCCCTCCACTTT. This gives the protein CASSGILTGSPLHF.

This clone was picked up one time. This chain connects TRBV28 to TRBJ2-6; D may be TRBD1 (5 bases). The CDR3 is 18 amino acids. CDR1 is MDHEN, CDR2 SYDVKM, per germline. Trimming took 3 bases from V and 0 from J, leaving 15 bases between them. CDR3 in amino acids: CASSFSGGADSGANVLTF. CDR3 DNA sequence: TGTGCCAGCAGTTTCAGTGGTGGGGCGGACTCTGGGGCCAACGTCCTGACTTTC.

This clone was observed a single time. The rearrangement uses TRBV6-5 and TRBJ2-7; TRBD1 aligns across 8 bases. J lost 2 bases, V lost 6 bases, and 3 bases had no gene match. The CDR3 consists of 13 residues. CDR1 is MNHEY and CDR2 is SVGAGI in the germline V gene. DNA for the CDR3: TGTGCCAGCAGACTACAGGGGGCCTACGAGCAGTACTTC. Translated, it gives CASRLQGAYEQYF.

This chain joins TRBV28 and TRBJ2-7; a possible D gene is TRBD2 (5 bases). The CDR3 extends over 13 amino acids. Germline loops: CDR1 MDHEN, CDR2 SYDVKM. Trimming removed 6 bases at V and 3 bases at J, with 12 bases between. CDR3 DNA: TGTGCCAGCAGCCCGAGGGTTTACTACGAGCAGTACTTC. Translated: CASSPRVYYEQYF.

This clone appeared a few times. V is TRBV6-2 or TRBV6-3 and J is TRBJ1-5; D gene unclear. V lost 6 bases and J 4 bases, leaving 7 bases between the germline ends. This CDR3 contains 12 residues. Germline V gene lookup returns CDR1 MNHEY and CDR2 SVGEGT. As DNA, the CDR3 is TGTGCCAGCAGCTCTTTTAATCAGCCCCAGCATTTT. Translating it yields CASSSFNQPQHF.

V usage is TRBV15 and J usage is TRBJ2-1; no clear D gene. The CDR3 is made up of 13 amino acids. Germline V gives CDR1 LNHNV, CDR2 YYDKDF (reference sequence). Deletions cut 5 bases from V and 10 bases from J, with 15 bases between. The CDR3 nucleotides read TGTGCCACCAGCCCTCAAAATTCATGGGAGCAGTTCTTC. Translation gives CATSPQNSWEQFF.

The CDR3 bases are TGTGCCAGCAGAGATCAGGGGAGGGAGACCCAGTACTTC. It yields the protein CASRDQGRETQYF. The chain carries TRBV7-9 and TRBJ2-5; D may be TRBD1 or TRBD2 (6 bases each). Looked up from germline, CDR1 is SEHNR and CDR2 is FQNEAQ (reference sequence). CDR3 length: 13 residues. With 6 bases removed from V and 5 bases from J, the gap between germline ends came to 13 bases.

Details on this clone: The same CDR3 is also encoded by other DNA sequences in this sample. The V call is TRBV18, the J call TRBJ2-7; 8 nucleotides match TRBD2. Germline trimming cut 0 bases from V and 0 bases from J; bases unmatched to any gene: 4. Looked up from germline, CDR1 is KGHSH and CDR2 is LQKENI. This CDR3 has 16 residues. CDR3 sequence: CASSPPTGTSSYEQYF. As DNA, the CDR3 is TGTGCCAGCTCACCACCGACCGGGACTAGCTCCTACGAGCAGTACTTC.

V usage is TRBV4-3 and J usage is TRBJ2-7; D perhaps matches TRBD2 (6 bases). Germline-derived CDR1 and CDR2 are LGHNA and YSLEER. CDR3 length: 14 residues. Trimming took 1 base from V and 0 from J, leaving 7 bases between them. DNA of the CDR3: TGCGCCAGCAGCCAAGCGGGAGACTCCTACGAGCAGTACTTC. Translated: CASSQAGDSYEQYF.

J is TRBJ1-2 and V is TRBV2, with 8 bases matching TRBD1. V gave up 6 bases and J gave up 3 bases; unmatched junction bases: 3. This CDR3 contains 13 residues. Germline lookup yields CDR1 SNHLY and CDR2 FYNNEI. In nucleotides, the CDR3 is TGTGCCAGCAGGGACAGGGAGGACTATGGCTACACCTTC. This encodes CASRDREDYGYTF.

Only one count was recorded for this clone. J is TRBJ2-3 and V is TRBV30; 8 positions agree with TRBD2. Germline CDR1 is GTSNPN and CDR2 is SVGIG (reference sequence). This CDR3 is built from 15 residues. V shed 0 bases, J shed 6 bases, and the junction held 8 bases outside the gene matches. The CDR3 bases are TGTGCCTGGAGTGTGGGTAGCGGGGCTAAGGATACGCAGTATTTT. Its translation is CAWSVGSGAKDTQYF.

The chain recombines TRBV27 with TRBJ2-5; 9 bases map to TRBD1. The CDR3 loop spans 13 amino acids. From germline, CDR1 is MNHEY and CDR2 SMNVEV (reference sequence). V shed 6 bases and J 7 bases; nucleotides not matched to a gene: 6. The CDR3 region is CASSQDRGGTQYF. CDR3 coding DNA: TGTGCCAGCAGCCAAGACAGGGGGGGGACCCAGTACTTC.

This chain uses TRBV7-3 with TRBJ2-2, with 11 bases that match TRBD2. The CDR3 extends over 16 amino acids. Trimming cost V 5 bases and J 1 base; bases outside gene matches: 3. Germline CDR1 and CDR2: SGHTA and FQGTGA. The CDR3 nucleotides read TGTGCCAGCAGCCTTACTAGCGGGGGGAACACCGGGGAGCTGTTTTTT. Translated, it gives CASSLTSGGNTGELFF. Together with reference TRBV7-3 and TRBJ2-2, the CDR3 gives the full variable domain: GAGVSQTPSNKVTEKGKYVELRCDPISGHTALYWYRQSLGQGPEFLIYFQGTGAADDSGLPNDRFFAVRPEGSVSTLKIQRTERGDSAVYLCASSLTSGGNTGELFFGEGSRLTVL.

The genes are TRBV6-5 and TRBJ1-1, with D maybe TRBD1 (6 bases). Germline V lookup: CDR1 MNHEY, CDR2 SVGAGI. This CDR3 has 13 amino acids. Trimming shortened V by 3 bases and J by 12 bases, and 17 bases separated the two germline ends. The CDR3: CASSYKATGRPFF. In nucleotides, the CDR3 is TGTGCCAGCAGTTATAAGGCCACAGGGAGACCTTTCTTT.

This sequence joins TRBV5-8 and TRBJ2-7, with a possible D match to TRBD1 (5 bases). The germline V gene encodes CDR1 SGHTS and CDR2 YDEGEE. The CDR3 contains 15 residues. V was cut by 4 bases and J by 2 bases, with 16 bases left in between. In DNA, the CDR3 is TGTGCCAGCAGCCAGGGTTTTGGGAAAACCTACGAGCAGTACTTC. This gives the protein CASSQGFGKTYEQYF.

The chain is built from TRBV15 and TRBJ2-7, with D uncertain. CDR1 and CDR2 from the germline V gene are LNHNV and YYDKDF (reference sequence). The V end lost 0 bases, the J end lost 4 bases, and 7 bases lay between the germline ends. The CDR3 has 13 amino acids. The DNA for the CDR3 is TGTGCCACCAGCAGAGATCGCCCTTACGAGCAGTACTTC. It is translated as CATSRDRPYEQYF.

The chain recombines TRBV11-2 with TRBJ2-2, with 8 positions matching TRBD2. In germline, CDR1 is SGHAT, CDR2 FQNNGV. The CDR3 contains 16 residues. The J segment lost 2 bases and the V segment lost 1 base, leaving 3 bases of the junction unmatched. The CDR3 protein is CASSLVSGVNTGELFF. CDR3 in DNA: TGTGCCAGCAGCTTAGTTAGCGGGGTCAACACCGGGGAGCTGTTTTTT. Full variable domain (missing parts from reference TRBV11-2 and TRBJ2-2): EAGVAQSPRYKIIEKRQSVAFWCNPISGHATLYWYQQILGQGPKLLIQFQNNGVVDDSQLPKDRFSAERLKGVDSTLKIQPAKLEDSAVYLCASSLVSGVNTGELFFGEGSRLTVL.

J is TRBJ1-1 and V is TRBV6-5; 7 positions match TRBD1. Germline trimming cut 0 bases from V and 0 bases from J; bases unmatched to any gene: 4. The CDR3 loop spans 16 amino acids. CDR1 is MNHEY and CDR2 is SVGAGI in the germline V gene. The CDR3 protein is CASSYSNTGVNTEAFF. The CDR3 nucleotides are TGTGCCAGCAGTTACTCAAACACAGGGGTGAACACTGAAGCTTTCTTT.

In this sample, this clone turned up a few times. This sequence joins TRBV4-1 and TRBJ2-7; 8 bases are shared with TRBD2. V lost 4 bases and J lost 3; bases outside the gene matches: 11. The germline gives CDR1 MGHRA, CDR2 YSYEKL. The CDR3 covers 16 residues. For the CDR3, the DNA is TGCGCCAGCAGCCCTCGGGAGAGCGGGAGAGACTACGAGCAGTACTTC. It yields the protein CASSPRESGRDYEQYF.

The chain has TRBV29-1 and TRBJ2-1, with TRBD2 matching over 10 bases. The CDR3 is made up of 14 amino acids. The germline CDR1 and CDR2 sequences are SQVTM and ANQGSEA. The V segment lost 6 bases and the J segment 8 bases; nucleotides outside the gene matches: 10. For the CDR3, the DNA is TGCAGCGTGCTACCTAGCGGGAGAAGGGATGAGCAGTTCTTC. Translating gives CSVLPSGRRDEQFF.

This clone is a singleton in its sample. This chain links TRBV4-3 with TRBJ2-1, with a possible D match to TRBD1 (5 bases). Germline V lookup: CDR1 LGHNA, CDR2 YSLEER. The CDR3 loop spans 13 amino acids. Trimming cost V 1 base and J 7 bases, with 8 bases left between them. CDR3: CASSQGRENEQFF. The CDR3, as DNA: TGCGCCAGCAGCCAAGGCAGGGAAAATGAGCAGTTCTTC.

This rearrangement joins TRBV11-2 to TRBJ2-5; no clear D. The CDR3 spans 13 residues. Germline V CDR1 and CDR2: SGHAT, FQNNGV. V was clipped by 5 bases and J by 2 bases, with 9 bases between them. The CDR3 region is CASSQPPQETQYF. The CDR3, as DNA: TGTGCCAGCAGCCAACCCCCACAAGAGACCCAGTACTTC.

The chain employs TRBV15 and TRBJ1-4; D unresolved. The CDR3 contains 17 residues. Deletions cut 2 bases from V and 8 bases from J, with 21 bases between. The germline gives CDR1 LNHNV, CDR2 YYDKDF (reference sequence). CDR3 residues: CATSRLQGRLHGEKLFF. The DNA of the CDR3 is TGTGCCACCAGCAGACTTCAAGGGCGGCTCCACGGGGAAAAACTGTTTTTT.

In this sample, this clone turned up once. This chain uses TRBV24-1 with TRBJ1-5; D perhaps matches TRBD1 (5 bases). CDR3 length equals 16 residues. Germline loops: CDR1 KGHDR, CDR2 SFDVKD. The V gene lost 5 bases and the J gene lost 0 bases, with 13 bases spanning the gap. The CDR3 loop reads CATSAGTHYSNQPQHF. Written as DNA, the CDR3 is TGTGCCACCAGTGCAGGGACCCACTATAGCAATCAGCCCCAGCATTTT.